In its sample, the clone carrying this T cell receptor beta chain was seen many times. This record belongs to a study of human T cells and chemical hapten exposure. V shed 5 bases, J shed 0 bases, and the junction held 9 bases outside the gene matches. The CDR3 contains 19 residues. Via MiXCR, TCRdb re-called the RACE reads, giving one row per CDR3 protein. Of about 120,000 distinct CDR3 sequences in the sample, roughly an eighth were seen once. Specified time point: patch test 1, 2 weeks after DPC sensitization. Treatment indicated: therapeutic diphenylcyclopropenone sensitization with weekly scalp DPC. Blood draws came first, before each patch test.

Material: whole blood, obtained in connection with sensitization to the hapten diphenylcyclopropenone (DPC). This receptor was obtained from a man aged 18 to 29 with alopecia areata. Some clones in this sample may be carry-over from other donors' samples. The chain combines TRBV12-3 or TRBV12-4 with TRBJ2-2, with 13 bases fitting TRBD2. The CDR3 loop is CASSPGTSGAEPNTGELFF. CDR3 in DNA: TGTGCCAGCAGTCCAGGGACTAGCGGGGCGGAACCGAACACCGGGGAGCTGTTTTTT.